These T cell receptor beta chains were read from a single sample in a study of T cells after yellow fever vaccination. TCRdb independently ran MiXCR on the 5' RACE reads; one entry per CDR3 protein. The sample holds under 80,000 distinct CDR3 sequences, 7.4% seen once. Sequenced here: CD8+ T cells sorted from PBMCs, sampled 15 days after the yellow fever booster vaccination. The receptor set was obtained from a man aged 30-40 years who received the YFV17D yellow fever vaccine. Both conserved end residues are part of each CDR3. Each record gives: D gene, V gene, J gene, clone size, CDR3 DNA, CDR3 protein. A D gene is named only where the DNA matches it firmly. Not every row has a clone size; where given, it reads once, few, many or a size class.

TRBD2	TRBV6-1	TRBJ2-2	many	TGTGCCAGCAGTAAACTAGCGGGAGTTGGCACCGGGGAGCTGTTTTTT	CASSKLAGVGTGELFF
.	TRBV5-6	TRBJ2-7	many	TGTGCCAGCAGCCGAGGAGGCCCGATATTCGAGCAGTACTTC	CASSRGGPIFEQYF
.	TRBV6-2/TRBV6-3	TRBJ2-3	many	TGTGCCAGCAGTTACTCGTCACAAGGAGATACGCAGTATTTT	CASSYSSQGDTQYF
.	TRBV5-6	TRBJ2-7	few	TGTGCCAGCAGACTCACCGGGAACTTCTACGAGCAGTACTTC	CASRLTGNFYEQYF
.	TRBV12-3/TRBV12-4	TRBJ2-5	many	TGTGCCAGCAGTTCGGAGACCAGACAAGAGACCCAGTACTTC	CASSSETRQETQYF
.	TRBV29-1	TRBJ1-2	.	TGCAGCGTTCCACTCCTAGCAGCCGATGGCTACACCTTC	CSVPLLAADGYTF
.	TRBV5-1	TRBJ1-2	many	TGCGCCAGCAGCTTGGGGGACGGAACCAACTATGGCTACACCTTC	CASSLGDGTNYGYTF
.	TRBV10-3	TRBJ2-7	many	TGTGCCATCAGTGGTGGCTACGAGCAGTACTTC	CAISGGYEQYF
.	TRBV4-3	TRBJ2-5	many	TGCGCCAGCAGCCAAGACAGCCAAGAGACCCAGTACTTC	CASSQDSQETQYF
TRBD1	TRBV20-1	TRBJ2-4	many	TGCAGTGCCACCTACAGGGGGAACATTCAGTACTTC	CSATYRGNIQYF
.	TRBV7-8	TRBJ1-5	many	TGTGCCAGCAGCTTAGCGCATGTGGTGGGTCAGCCCCAGCATTTT	CASSLAHVVGQPQHF
.	TRBV25-1	TRBJ2-5	many	TGTGCCAGCAGATCAATGGGGGACGGAGAGACCCAGTACTTC	CASRSMGDGETQYF
TRBD2	TRBV6-2/TRBV6-3	TRBJ2-7	many	TGTGCCAGCAGTCTAGCGGCAACCTACGAGCAGTACTTC	CASSLAATYEQYF
.	TRBV2	TRBJ2-1	few	TGTGCCAGCAGGACTGGGTGGAGCTCCTACAATGAGCAGTTCTTC	CASRTGWSSYNEQFF
.	TRBV20-1	TRBJ1-5	.	TGCAGTGTTTCAGGGGCTGGGGGAGGCAATCAGCCCCAGCATTTT	CSVSGAGGGNQPQHF
.	TRBV7-6	TRBJ2-7	many	TGTGCCAGCAGCACTACCCGGGACGGCTACGAGCAGTACTTC	CASSTTRDGYEQYF
.	TRBV15	TRBJ2-7	many	TGTGCCACCAGCAGAGATCCCGACGGATACACTTACGAGCAGTACTTC	CATSRDPDGYTYEQYF
.	TRBV9	TRBJ1-1	many	TGTGCCAGCAGCGTTGGTCAGGGAGACACTGAAGCTTTCTTT	CASSVGQGDTEAFF
.	TRBV5-5	TRBJ2-1	many	TGTGCCAGCAGCTTGGAACTCCGCAATGAGCAGTTCTTC	CASSLELRNEQFF
.	TRBV9	TRBJ2-2	many	TGTGCCAGCAGCGTAGCGCTGAGGGCGGGAAACACCGGGGAGCTGTTTTTT	CASSVALRAGNTGELFF
.	TRBV19	TRBJ1-3	many	TGTGCCAGTAGTAAATCACTGTACTCTGGAAACACCATATATTTT	CASSKSLYSGNTIYF
TRBD1	TRBV10-3	TRBJ2-3	many	TGTGCCATCAAAGGGACAGGGGCCTCCGTCACAGATACGCAGTATTTT	CAIKGTGASVTDTQYF
TRBD1	TRBV4-1	TRBJ1-2	many	TGCGCCAGCAGCCACATGACAGGGGACTATGGCTACACCTTC	CASSHMTGDYGYTF
.	TRBV2	TRBJ1-1	many	TGTGCCAGCAGTGTCTCAGAGACTAGGCATATGACCTGGGACCGTGGCACTGAAGCTTTCTTT	CASSVSETRHMTWDRGTEAFF
.	TRBV20-1	TRBJ2-7	few	TGCAGTGCTAGACCCGGGAGTGGATACGAGCAGTACTTC	CSARPGSGYEQYF
.	TRBV6-5	TRBJ2-3	few	TGTGCCAGCATGGGGGGGGGGGGCCTTTTCGCTACGCAGTATTTT	CASMGGGGLFATQYF
.	TRBV15	TRBJ2-7	many	TGTGCCACCAGCAGACAGGGCTACGAGCAGTACTTC	CATSRQGYEQYF
.	TRBV12-3/TRBV12-4	TRBJ2-5	many	TGTGCCAGCAGGCCCCGGATTGGGGAACGTAGTGAGACCCAGTACTTC	CASRPRIGERSETQYF
.	TRBV7-6	TRBJ2-7	many	TGTGCCAGCAGCTCCCTGGTGGCAGGCGGGAACGAGCAGTACTTC	CASSSLVAGGNEQYF
.	TRBV6-5	TRBJ2-5	many	TGTGCCAGCAGTTTGGGGGTACCCAAAGAGACCCAGTACTTC	CASSLGVPKETQYF
.	TRBV4-3	TRBJ2-1	many	TGCGCCAGCAGCCAAGATTGGGGAACGGTCTCCTACAATGAGCAGTTCTTC	CASSQDWGTVSYNEQFF
.	TRBV20-1	TRBJ2-7	few	TGCAGTGCTGGACGGACCGCCGTGGGGGAGCAGTACTTC	CSAGRTAVGEQYF
TRBD2	TRBV7-6	TRBJ2-1	many	TGTGCCAGCAGCCTGACTAGCCCTGGAGAGCAGTTCTTC	CASSLTSPGEQFF
.	TRBV7-8	TRBJ2-5	many	TGTGCCAGCAGCTCAGAGGGGGGGGGAGAGACCCAGTACTTC	CASSSEGGGETQYF
TRBD1	TRBV20-1	TRBJ2-5	many	TGCAGTGCCAACGACAGGGGTGTACAAGAGACCCAGTACTTC	CSANDRGVQETQYF